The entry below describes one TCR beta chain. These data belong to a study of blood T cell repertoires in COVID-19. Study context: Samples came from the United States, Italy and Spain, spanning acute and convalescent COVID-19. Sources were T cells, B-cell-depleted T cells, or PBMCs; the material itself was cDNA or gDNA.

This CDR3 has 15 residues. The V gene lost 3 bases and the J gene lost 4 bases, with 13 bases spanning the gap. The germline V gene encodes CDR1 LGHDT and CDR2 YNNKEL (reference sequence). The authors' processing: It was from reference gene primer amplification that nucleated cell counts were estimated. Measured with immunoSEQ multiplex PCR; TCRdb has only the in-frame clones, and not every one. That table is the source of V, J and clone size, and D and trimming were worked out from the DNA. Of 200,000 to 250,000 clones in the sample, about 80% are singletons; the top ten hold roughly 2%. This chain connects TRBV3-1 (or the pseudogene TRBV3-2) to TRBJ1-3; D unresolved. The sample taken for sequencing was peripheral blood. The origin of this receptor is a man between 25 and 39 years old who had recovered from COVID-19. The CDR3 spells CASSQRAGFGNTIYF. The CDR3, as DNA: TGTGCCAGCAGCCAGAGGGCCGGGTTCGGAAACACCATATATTTT.